Listed here is a single T cell receptor (beta chain). Antigen specificity is unknown. The record originates from a study of identical twins. Germline V gene lookup returns CDR1 SGHKS and CDR2 YYEKEE (reference sequence). The V and J ends lost 4 bases and 4 bases, in that order; junction bases with no gene match: 10. The CDR3 is made up of 16 amino acids. Study-wide results and limits: Less excess twin sharing appeared in beta out-of-frame sequences.

TCRdb fed the 5' RACE reads into MiXCR, producing one record per CDR3 protein. The sample consists of under 900,000 distinct CDR3 sequences, 9% to 15% of them appearing once. The same sample was also used in a study of yellow fever vaccine responses in identical twins.

The sample consisted of PBMCs. V gene TRBV5-5 combines with J gene TRBJ2-2, with 7 bases aligning to TRBD2. The origin of this receptor is a woman aged 18-29 years in good health. CDR3: CASSLLAGVTTGELFF. CDR3 in DNA: TGTGCCAGCAGCCTCCTGGCGGGAGTGACCACCGGGGAGCTGTTTTTT.